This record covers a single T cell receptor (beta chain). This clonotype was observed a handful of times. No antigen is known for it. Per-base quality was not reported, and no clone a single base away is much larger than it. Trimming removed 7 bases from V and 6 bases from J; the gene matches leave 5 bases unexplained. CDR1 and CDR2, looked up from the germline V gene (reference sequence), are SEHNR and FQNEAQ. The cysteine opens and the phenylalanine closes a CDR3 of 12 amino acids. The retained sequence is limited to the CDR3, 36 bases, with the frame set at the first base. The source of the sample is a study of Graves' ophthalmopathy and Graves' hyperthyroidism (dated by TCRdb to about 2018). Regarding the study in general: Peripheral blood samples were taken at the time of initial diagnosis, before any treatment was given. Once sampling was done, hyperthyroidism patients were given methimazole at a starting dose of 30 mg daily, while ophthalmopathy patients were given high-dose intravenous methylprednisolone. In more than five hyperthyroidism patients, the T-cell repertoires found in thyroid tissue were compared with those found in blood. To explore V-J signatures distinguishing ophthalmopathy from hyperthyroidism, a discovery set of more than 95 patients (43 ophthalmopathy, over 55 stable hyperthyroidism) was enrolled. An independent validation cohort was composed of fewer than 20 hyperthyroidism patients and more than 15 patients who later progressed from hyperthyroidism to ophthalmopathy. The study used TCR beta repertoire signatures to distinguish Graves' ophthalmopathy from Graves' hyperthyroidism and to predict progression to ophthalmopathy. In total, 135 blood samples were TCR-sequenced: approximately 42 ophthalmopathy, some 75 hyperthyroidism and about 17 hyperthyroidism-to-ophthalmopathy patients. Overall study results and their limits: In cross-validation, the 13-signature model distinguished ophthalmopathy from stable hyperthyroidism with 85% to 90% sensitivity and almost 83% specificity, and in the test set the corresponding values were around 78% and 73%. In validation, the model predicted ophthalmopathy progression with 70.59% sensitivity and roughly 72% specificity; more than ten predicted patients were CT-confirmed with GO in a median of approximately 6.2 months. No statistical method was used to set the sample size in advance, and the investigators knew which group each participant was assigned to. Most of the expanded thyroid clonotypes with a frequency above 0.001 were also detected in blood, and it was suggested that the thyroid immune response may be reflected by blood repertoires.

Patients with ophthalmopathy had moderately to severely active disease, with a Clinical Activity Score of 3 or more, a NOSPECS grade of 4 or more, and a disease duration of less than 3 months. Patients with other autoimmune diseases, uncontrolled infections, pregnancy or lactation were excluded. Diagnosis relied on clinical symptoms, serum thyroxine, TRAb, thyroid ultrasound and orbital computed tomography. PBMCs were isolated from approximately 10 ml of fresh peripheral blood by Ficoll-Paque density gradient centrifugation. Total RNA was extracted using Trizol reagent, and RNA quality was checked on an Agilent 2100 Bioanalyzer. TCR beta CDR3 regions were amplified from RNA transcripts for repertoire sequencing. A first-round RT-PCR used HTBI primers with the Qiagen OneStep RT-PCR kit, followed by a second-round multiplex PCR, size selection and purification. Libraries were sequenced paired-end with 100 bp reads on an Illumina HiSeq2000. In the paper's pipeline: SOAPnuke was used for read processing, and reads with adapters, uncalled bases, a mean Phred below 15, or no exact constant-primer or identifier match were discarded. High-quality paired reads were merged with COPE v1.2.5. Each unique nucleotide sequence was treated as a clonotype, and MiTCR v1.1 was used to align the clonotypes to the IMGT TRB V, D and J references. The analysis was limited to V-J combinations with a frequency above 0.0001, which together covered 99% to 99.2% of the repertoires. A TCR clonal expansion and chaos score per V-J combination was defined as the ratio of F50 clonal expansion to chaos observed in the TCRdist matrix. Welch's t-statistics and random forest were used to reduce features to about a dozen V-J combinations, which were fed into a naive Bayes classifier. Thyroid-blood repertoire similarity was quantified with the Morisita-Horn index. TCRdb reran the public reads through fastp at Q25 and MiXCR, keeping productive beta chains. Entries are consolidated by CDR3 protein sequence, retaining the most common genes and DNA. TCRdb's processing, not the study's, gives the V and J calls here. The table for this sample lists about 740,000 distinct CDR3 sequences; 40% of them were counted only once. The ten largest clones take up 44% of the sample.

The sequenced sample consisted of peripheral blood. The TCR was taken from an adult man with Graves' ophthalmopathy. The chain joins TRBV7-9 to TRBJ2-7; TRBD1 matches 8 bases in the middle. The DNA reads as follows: TGTGCCAGCACAACAGGGGGAGGCGAGCAGTACTTC. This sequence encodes CASTTGGGEQYF.